Shown below are 25 T cell receptor beta chains from a single sample sequenced in a study of T cells after yellow fever vaccination. Via MiXCR, TCRdb re-called the 5' RACE reads, giving one row per CDR3 protein. The sample contains 550,000 to 750,000 distinct CDR3 sequences, roughly 14% of which appear only once. The specimen was PBMCs, collected on the day of the yellow fever booster vaccination. These receptors originate from a man younger than 40 who received the YFV17D yellow fever vaccine.

This clonotype was detected only a few times. The chain combines TRBV10-3 with TRBJ2-1; TRBD1 agrees at 8 bases. CDR1 and CDR2 (germline): ENHRY, SYGVKD. The junction had 16 bases not matched to a gene; V was cut back by 5 bases and J by 4 bases. The CDR3 length is 18 residues. CDR3 coding DNA: TGTGCCATCAGTACCAGATTGGGACAGGCTGGGGATTACAATGAGCAGTTCTTC. It encodes CAISTRLGQAGDYNEQFF.

V and J are TRBV24-1 and TRBJ2-7; D not certain. This CDR3 comprises 13 residues. Trimming removed 9 bases from V and 1 base from J, with 12 bases in between. CDR1 KGHDR and CDR2 SFDVKD come from the germline V gene. CDR3 loop: CATAAHRSYEQYF. The CDR3 DNA is TGTGCCACCGCCGCCCACCGATCCTACGAGCAGTACTTC.

CDR3: CASSWGTGGSYEQYF. The CDR3 nucleotides read TGTGCCAGCAGTTGGGGGACAGGGGGCTCCTACGAGCAGTACTTC. This chain connects TRBV6-5 to TRBJ2-7; 11 positions agree with TRBD1. The germline CDR1 and CDR2 sequences are MNHEY and SVGAGI. V lost 4 bases to trimming and J lost 0 bases; unmatched junction nucleotides: 2. The CDR3 contains 15 residues.

This clonotype was recorded once. This sequence joins TRBV4-2 and TRBJ2-1; 7 bases agree with TRBD2. With 4 bases clipped from V and 6 bases from J, the junction kept 15 bases outside the gene matches. The CDR3 extends over 17 amino acids. Germline V gene data show CDR1 as LGHNA and CDR2 as YNFKEQ. CDR3 DNA: TGTGCCAGCAGCCTACGAATAGCGGGCCCTATTTTCAATGAGCAGTTCTTC. Protein sequence: CASSLRIAGPIFNEQFF.

The genes are TRBV6-5 and TRBJ1-2, with a possible D match to TRBD1 (6 bases). CDR1 is MNHEY and CDR2 is SVGAGI in the germline V gene. This CDR3 region has 12 residues. The V end lost 6 bases, the J end lost 10 bases, and 15 bases lay between the germline ends. The CDR3 sequence is CASRPGTKDYTF. DNA of the CDR3: TGTGCCAGCAGACCCGGGACAAAGGACTACACCTTC.

V is TRBV10-1 and J is TRBJ2-5; no definite D call. Germline CDR1 is WNHNN and CDR2 is SYGVQD (reference sequence). Trimming pared 8 bases from V and 1 base from J, leaving 8 bases between. This CDR3 has 12 amino acids. CDR3 in amino acids: CASSTGQETQYF. CDR3 DNA: TGCGCCAGCTCCACGGGCCAAGAGACCCAGTACTTC.

There are a few counts of this clonotype. The V and J genes are TRBV20-1 and TRBJ2-1, with D tentatively TRBD2 (5 bases). V was cut by 1 base and J by 2 bases, with 12 bases left in between. From germline, CDR1 is DFQATT and CDR2 SNEGSKA (reference sequence). There are 15 residues in the CDR3. The CDR3 nucleotides read TGCAGTGCTAGAGTGGAGGCGCCGCCCTACAATGAGCAGTTCTTC. Its translation is CSARVEAPPYNEQFF.

This clonotype was seen a few times. This rearrangement joins TRBV24-1 to TRBJ2-7; TRBD2 aligns across 10 bases. The trim removed 1 base at V and 6 bases at J, leaving 5 bases unmatched. The V gene's germline CDR1 is KGHDR and CDR2 SFDVKD. The CDR3 covers 15 residues. CDR3 in DNA: TGTGCCACCAGTGATTTTAGCGGGAGGTCTGGCGAGCAGTACTTC. Translating gives CATSDFSGRSGEQYF.

The chain joins TRBV28 to TRBJ2-7; D gene uncertain. Germline V CDR1 and CDR2: MDHEN, SYDVKM. V was trimmed by 0 bases and J by 7 bases, leaving 7 bases between them. This CDR3 is built from 12 residues. CDR3 loop: CASSLWWAEQYF. The CDR3, as DNA: TGTGCCAGCAGTTTATGGTGGGCGGAGCAGTACTTC.

This clonotype was counted a few times. V is TRBV5-4 and J is TRBJ2-3; D is perhaps TRBD2 (7 bases). The CDR3 sequence is 15 residues long. The germline CDR1 and CDR2 sequences are SGHNT and YYREEE (reference sequence). The germline V and J ends were trimmed by 4 bases and 5 bases, with 17 bases remaining between them. The CDR3 nucleotides are TGTGCCAGCAGCCTCGCGGGGGCTGGGGTAGATACGCAGTATTTT. Residues: CASSLAGAGVDTQYF.

This clonotype was detected a few times. The chain employs TRBV7-9 and TRBJ1-4; 8 bases align to TRBD1. The CDR3 has 16 amino acids. Trimming removed 3 bases from V and 3 bases from J; junction bases left unmatched: 6. The germline gives CDR1 SEHNR, CDR2 FQNEAQ (reference sequence). The CDR3 loop reads CASSLARQGPNEKLFF. The CDR3 nucleotides are TGTGCCAGCAGCTTGGCCAGACAGGGGCCTAATGAAAAACTGTTTTTT. The whole variable domain, remainder taken from reference TRBV7-9 and TRBJ1-4, is DTGVSQNPRHKITKRGQNVTFRCDPISEHNRLYWYRQTLGQGPEFLTYFQNEAQLEKSRLLSDRFSAERPKGSFSTLEIQRTEQGDSAMYLCASSLARQGPNEKLFFGSGTQLSVL.

This clonotype was found many times. This chain uses TRBV4-1 with TRBJ1-1; D is unclear. V lost 0 bases to trimming and J lost 5 bases, with 10 bases between them. The CDR3 covers 14 residues. Germline CDR1 is MGHRA and CDR2 is YSYEKL. The CDR3 spells CASSQERGGTEAFF. The CDR3, as DNA: TGCGCCAGCAGCCAAGAACGGGGAGGGACTGAAGCTTTCTTT.

The chain links TRBV10-3 to TRBJ2-5; D is perhaps TRBD1 or TRBD2 (5 bases each). Trimming removed 0 bases from V and 4 bases from J, with 18 bases in between. The CDR3 spans 17 residues. Germline values: CDR1 ENHRY, CDR2 SYGVKD. The CDR3 protein is CAISESPGRATGETQYF. The CDR3 nucleotides are TGTGCCATCAGTGAGTCGCCGGGGCGGGCAACCGGAGAGACCCAGTACTTC.

This clonotype was counted a few times. The genes are TRBV7-2 and TRBJ1-5; 11 bases fit TRBD1. The germline V gene has CDR1 SGHTA and CDR2 FQGNSA. Germline trimming cut 5 bases from V and 7 bases from J; bases unmatched to any gene: 7. The CDR3 extends over 15 amino acids. For the CDR3, the DNA is TGTGCCAGCAGCCTAAGGGACAGGGGGGGCCAGCCCCAGCATTTT. It translates to CASSLRDRGGQPQHF.

The gene calls are TRBV7-3 and TRBJ2-2; tentative D call: TRBD2 (5 bases). The CDR3 is made up of 16 amino acids. Per the germline V gene, CDR1 is SGHTA and CDR2 is FQGTGA. Trimming removed 5 bases from V and 1 base from J, with 14 bases in between. The CDR3 DNA follows: TGTGCCAGCAGCCACGGTCCCAGCGGGAACACCGGGGAGCTGTTTTTT. Amino acids: CASSHGPSGNTGELFF. The variable domain in full, completed from reference TRBV7-3 and TRBJ2-2, reads GAGVSQTPSNKVTEKGKYVELRCDPISGHTALYWYRQSLGQGPEFLIYFQGTGAADDSGLPNDRFFAVRPEGSVSTLKIQRTERGDSAVYLCASSHGPSGNTGELFFGEGSRLTVL.

The chain recombines TRBV27 with TRBJ2-7, with D perhaps TRBD2 (7 bases). With 4 bases removed from V and 2 bases from J, the gap between germline ends came to 12 bases. CDR3 size: 14 residues. From germline, CDR1 is MNHEY and CDR2 SMNVEV (reference sequence). As DNA, the CDR3 is TGTGCCAGCAGTTCCTGGGAGGGGGCCTACGAGCAGTACTTC. This gives the protein CASSSWEGAYEQYF.

This clonotype was counted a few times. The chain is built from TRBV10-3 and TRBJ2-3; either TRBD1 or TRBD2 may supply D (5 bases each). The CDR3 spans 15 residues. The V and J ends lost 2 bases and 4 bases respectively, with 13 bases between them. Germline V CDR1 and CDR2: ENHRY, SYGVKD. The CDR3 DNA reads TGTGCCATCAGTGAGGGGGGAGAAGTGGCAGATACGCAGTATTTT. Protein sequence: CAISEGGEVADTQYF.

Ten or more counts support this clonotype. The V gene is TRBV12-3 or TRBV12-4, the J gene TRBJ2-1; D gene ambiguous. The CDR3 is 11 amino acids. Trimming stripped 3 bases from V and 9 bases from J, with 6 bases between. CDR3 residues: CASSFSREQFF. In nucleotides, the CDR3 is TGTGCCAGCAGTTTTAGTCGTGAGCAGTTCTTC.

The chain combines TRBV4-1 with TRBJ2-5; TRBD2 aligns across 9 bases. Germline CDR1 reads MGHRA; CDR2 reads YSYEKL. J lost 4 bases, V lost 1 base, and 7 bases had no gene match. There are 16 residues in the CDR3. The CDR3, as DNA: TGCGCCAGCAGCCAAGCCCCGGGACTAGCAGGAGAGACCCAGTACTTC. Translated, it gives CASSQAPGLAGETQYF.

The gene calls are TRBV29-1 and TRBJ1-1, with D possibly matching TRBD1 (6 bases). Germline loops: CDR1 SQVTM, CDR2 ANQGSEA. V was clipped by 6 bases and J by 7 bases, with 21 bases between them. The CDR3 covers 14 residues. CDR3 sequence: CSVEGGSLVDEAFF. CDR3 DNA: TGCAGCGTAGAGGGGGGGTCCCTAGTGGATGAAGCTTTCTTT.

This clonotype was counted at least ten times. In nucleotides, the CDR3 is TGTGCCAGCAGCTTGGGGGCTAGCGGTGGGAATGAGCAGTTCTTC. Translated: CASSLGASGGNEQFF. The J gene is TRBJ2-1, the V gene TRBV7-3; a possible D gene is TRBD2 (7 bases). The CDR3 runs to 15 residues. CDR1 is SGHTA, CDR2 FQGTGA, per germline. Deletions cut 3 bases from V and 7 bases from J, with 16 bases between.

In its sample, this clonotype was seen a few times. The gene calls are TRBV7-9 and TRBJ2-4, with TRBD2 matching 7 bases. Looked up from germline, CDR1 is SEHNR and CDR2 is FQNEAQ (reference sequence). This CDR3 is built from 14 residues. The J segment lost 8 bases and the V segment lost 4 bases, leaving 8 bases of the junction unmatched. CDR3 in amino acids: CASSSALGRDIQYF. Here the CDR3 DNA reads TGTGCCAGCAGCTCCGCCTTGGGGAGGGACATTCAGTACTTC.

At least ten counts were recorded for this clonotype. The V gene is TRBV5-1, the J gene TRBJ2-1, with 7 bases fitting TRBD1. V shed 5 bases and J 5 bases; nucleotides not matched to a gene: 1. The CDR3 is 12 amino acids. Germline V gene data show CDR1 as SGHRS and CDR2 as YFSETQ. This CDR3 reads CASRGGHNEQFF. In DNA form, the CDR3 reads TGCGCCAGCAGAGGGGGCCACAATGAGCAGTTCTTC.

The chain is built from TRBV9 and TRBJ2-5, with D unresolved. V was cut by 0 bases and J by 4 bases, with 10 bases left in between. Germline V gives CDR1 SGDLS, CDR2 YYNGEE. The CDR3 runs 14 residues. This chain's CDR3 is CASSVGTVGETQYF. The CDR3 DNA reads as TGTGCCAGCAGCGTAGGCACTGTCGGAGAGACCCAGTACTTC. Filled out from reference TRBV9 and TRBJ2-5, the complete variable domain reads DSGVTQTPKHLITATGQRVTLRCSPRSGDLSVYWYQQSLDQGLQFLIQYYNGEERAKGNILERFSAQQFPDLHSELNLSSLELGDSALYFCASSVGTVGETQYFGPGTRLLVL.

In its sample, this clonotype was seen a few times. The rearrangement links TRBV27 to TRBJ2-1; D perhaps matches TRBD2 (6 bases). This CDR3 spans 16 amino acids. Germline V gene data show CDR1 as MNHEY and CDR2 as SMNVEV (reference sequence). V was clipped by 4 bases and J by 2 bases, with 15 bases between them. For the CDR3, the DNA is TGTGCCAGCAGTTCGTTCCTAGCGCTCCCCTACAATGAGCAGTTCTTC. Residues: CASSSFLALPYNEQFF.